The present entry profiles one T cell receptor (beta chain) with its context. The record originates from a study of blood T cell repertoires in COVID-19. The J segment lost 2 bases and the V segment lost 5 bases, leaving 1 base of the junction unmatched. The germline V gene has CDR1 LGHDT and CDR2 YNNKEL (reference sequence). This CDR3 has 13 residues. Assay: immunoSEQ multiplex PCR; the TCRdb copy retains only in-frame clones and omits some. The sample includes 110,000 to 150,000 clones, around 88% of them seen just once. This receptor was obtained from a man aged 55-75 years with active or convalescent COVID-19. V gene TRBV3-1 (or the pseudogene TRBV3-2) combines with J gene TRBJ2-3; 7 bases match TRBD1. What was sequenced was peripheral blood. The CDR3 DNA follows: TGTGCCAGCAGCGGGACAGTCACAGATACGCAGTATTTT. Residues: CASSGTVTDTQYF.